This T cell receptor beta chain was captured in a study of graft-versus-host responses after intestinal transplantation. For the study at large: Anti-thymocyte globulin induction, then tacrolimus and steroids for about three years, went to all recipients. Study-wide results and limits: Researchers found GvH clones in recipient marrow, and some showed up first in ileum or blood. The presence of high graft-versus-host to host-versus-graft clonal ratios in allografts characterized patients with graft-donor T cell macrochimerism. Early after transplant, HvG declines were associated with peak levels of circulating GvH clones.

Time point defined: postoperative day 105 after intestinal transplantation (dayNNNN = postoperative day). CDR1 LNHDA and CDR2 SQIVND come from the germline V gene (reference sequence). The CDR3 sequence is 8 residues long. Generated by immunoSEQ multiplex PCR, the TCRdb table keeps only in-frame clones and is missing some. The repertoire consists of roughly 11,000 clones, with about nine tenths occurring once and the leading ten covering 3% to 4%. With regard to this clone: The antigen remains undetermined.

V usage is TRBV19 and J usage is TRBJ1-2; D unresolved. The source was PBMCs, collected 105 days after intestinal transplantation. This clonotype was obtained from a human patient who received an intestinal transplant, so some T cells may come from the graft donor. The DNA for the CDR3 is TGTTTGGGCTATGGCTACACCTTC. It specifies CLGYGYTF.